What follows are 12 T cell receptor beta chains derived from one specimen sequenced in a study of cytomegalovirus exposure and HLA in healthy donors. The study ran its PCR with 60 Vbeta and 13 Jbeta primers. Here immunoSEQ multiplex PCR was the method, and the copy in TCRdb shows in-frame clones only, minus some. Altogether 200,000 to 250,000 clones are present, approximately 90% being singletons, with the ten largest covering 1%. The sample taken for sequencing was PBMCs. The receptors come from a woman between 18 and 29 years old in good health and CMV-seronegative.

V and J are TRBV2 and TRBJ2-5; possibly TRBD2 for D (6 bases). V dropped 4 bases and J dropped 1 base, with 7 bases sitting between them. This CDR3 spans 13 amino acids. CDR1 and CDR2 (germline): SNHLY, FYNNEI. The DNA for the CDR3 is TGTGCCAGCAGTGGGAGGGCCCAAGAGACCCAGTACTTC. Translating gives CASSGRAQETQYF.

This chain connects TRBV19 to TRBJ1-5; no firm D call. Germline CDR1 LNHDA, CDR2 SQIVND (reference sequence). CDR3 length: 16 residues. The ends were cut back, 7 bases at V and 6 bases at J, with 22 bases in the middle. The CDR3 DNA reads TGTGCCAGTACCCCGGCGGGGTCCTATGAGGGTCAGCCCCAGCATTTT. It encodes CASTPAGSYEGQPQHF.

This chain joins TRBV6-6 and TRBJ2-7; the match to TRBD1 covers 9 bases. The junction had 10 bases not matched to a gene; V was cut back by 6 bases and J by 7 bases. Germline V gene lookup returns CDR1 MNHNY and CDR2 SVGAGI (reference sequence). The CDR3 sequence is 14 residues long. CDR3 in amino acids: CASSSGQGFKEQYF. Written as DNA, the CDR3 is TGTGCCAGCAGCTCGGGACAGGGCTTTAAGGAGCAGTACTTC.

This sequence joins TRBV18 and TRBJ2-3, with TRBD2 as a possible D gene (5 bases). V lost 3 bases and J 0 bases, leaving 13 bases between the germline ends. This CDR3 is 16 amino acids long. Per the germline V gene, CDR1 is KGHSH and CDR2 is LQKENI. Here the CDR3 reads CASSPSAGTSTDTQYF. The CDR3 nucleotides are TGTGCCAGCTCACCTTCGGCGGGTACTAGCACAGATACGCAGTATTTT.

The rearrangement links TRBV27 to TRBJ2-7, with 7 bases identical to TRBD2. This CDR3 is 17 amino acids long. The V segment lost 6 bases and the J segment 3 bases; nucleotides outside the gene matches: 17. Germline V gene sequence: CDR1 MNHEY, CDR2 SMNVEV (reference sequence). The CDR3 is CASRGHGSGTQLYEQYF. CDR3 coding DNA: TGTGCCAGCAGAGGGCATGGGAGCGGGACTCAACTCTACGAGCAGTACTTC.

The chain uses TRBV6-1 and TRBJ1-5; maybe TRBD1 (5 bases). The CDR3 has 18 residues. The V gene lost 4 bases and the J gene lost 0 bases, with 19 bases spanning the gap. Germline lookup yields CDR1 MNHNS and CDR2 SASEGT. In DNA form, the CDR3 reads TGTGCCAGCAGTGCAGGAAGCCGCGGGGCCTATAGCAATCAGCCCCAGCATTTT. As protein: CASSAGSRGAYSNQPQHF.

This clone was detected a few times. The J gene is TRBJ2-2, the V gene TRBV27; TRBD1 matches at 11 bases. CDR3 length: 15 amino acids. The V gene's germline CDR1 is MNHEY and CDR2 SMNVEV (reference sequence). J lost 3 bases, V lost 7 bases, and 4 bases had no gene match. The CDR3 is CASKDRGPHTGELFF. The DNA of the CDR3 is TGTGCCAGCAAGGACAGGGGGCCTCACACCGGGGAGCTGTTTTTT.

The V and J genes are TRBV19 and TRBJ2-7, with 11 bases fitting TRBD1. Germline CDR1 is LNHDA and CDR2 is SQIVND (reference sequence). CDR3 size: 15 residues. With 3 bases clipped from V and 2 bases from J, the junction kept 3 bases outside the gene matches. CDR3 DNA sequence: TGTGCCAGTAGTATTGGGGGACAGGGGGCCTACGAGCAGTACTTC. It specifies CASSIGGQGAYEQYF.

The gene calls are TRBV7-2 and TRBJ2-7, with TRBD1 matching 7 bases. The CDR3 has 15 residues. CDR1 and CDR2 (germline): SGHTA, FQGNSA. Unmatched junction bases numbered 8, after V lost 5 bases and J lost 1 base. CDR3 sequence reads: CASSEGPGQSYEQYF. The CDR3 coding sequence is TGTGCCAGCAGCGAAGGGCCGGGACAGTCCTACGAGCAGTACTTC.

The CDR3 DNA is TGTGCCAGCAGCTTCACGAGTACCCGAAGACGATGGACAGGGATAAACATTCAGTACTTC. Protein sequence: CASSFTSTRRRWTGINIQYF. The rearrangement uses TRBV5-4 and TRBJ2-4, with TRBD1 identical over 8 bases. Germline V gives CDR1 SGHNT, CDR2 YYREEE (reference sequence). V was pared by 2 bases and J by 6 bases, with 22 bases of the junction left unmatched. The CDR3 covers 20 residues.

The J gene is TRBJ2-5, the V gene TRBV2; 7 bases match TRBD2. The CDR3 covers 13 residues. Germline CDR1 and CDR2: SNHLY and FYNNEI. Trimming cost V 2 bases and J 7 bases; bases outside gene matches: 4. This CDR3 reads CASSEHERGTQYF. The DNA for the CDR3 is TGTGCCAGCAGTGAACACGAGCGGGGGACCCAGTACTTC.

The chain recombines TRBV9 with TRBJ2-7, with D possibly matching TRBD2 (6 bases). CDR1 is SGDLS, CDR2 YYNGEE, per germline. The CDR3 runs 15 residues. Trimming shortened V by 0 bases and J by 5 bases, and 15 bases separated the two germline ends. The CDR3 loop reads CASSVAGAMVNEQYF. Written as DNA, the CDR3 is TGTGCCAGCAGCGTAGCGGGAGCTATGGTCAACGAGCAGTACTTC. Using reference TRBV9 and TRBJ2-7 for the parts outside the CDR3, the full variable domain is DSGVTQTPKHLITATGQRVTLRCSPRSGDLSVYWYQQSLDQGLQFLIQYYNGEERAKGNILERFSAQQFPDLHSELNLSSLELGDSALYFCASSVAGAMVNEQYFGPGTRLTVT.